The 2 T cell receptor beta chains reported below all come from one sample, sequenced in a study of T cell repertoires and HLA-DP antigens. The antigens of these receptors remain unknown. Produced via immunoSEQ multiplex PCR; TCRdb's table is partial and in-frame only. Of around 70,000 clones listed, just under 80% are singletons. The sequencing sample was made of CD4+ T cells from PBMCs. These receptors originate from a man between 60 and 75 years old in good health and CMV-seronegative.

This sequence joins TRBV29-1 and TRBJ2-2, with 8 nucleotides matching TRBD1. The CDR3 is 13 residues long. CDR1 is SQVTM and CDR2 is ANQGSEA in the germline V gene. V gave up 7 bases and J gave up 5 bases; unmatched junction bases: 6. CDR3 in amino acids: CSARTGMTGELFF. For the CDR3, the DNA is TGCAGCGCGAGGACAGGGATGACCGGGGAGCTGTTTTTT.

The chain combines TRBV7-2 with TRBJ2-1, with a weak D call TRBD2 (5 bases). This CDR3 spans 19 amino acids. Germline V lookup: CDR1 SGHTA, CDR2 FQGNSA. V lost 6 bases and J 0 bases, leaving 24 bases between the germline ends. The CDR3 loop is CASRKSGASITSSYNEQFF. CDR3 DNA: TGTGCCAGCAGAAAAAGCGGCGCTAGTATCACAAGCTCCTACAATGAGCAGTTCTTC. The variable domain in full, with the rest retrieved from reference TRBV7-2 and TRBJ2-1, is GAGVSQSPSNKVTEKGKDVELRCDPISGHTALYWYRQSLGQGLEFLIYFQGNSAPDKSGLPSDRFSAERTGGSVSTLTIQRTQQEDSAVYLCASRKSGASITSSYNEQFFGPGTRLTVL.